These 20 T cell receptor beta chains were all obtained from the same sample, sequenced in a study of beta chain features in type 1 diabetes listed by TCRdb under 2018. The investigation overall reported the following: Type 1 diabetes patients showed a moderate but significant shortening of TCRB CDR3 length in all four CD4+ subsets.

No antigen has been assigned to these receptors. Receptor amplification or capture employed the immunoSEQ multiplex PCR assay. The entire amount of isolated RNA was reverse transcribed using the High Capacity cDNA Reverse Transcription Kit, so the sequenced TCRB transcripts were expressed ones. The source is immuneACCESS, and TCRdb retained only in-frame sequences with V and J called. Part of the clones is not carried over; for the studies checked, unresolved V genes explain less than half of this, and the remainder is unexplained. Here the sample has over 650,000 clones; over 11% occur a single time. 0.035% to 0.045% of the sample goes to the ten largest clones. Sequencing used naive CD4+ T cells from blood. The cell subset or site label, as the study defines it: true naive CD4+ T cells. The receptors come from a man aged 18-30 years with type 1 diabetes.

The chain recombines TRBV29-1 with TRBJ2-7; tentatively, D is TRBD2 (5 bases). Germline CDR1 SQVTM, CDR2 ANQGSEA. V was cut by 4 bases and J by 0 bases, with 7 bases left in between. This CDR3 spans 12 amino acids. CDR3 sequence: CSVGTVSYEQYF. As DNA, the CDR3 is TGCAGCGTTGGGACTGTCTCCTACGAGCAGTACTTC.

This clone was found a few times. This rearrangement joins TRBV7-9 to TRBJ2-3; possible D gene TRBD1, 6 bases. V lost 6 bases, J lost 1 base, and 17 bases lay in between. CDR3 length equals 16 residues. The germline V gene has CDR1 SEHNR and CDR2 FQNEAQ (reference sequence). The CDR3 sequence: CASRTRPGARTDTQYF. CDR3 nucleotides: TGTGCCAGCAGAACTCGACCAGGGGCCCGCACAGATACGCAGTATTTT.

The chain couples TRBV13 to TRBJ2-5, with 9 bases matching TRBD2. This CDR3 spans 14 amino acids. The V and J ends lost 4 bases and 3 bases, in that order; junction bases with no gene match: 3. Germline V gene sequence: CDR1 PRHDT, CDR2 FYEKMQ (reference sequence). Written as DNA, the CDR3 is TGTGCCAGCAGCTACATAGCGGGGGAAGAGACCCAGTACTTC. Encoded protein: CASSYIAGEETQYF.

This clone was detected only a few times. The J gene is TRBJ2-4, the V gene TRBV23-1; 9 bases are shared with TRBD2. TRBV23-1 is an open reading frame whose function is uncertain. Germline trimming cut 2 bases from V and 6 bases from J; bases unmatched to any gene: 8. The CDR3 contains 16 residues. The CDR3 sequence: CASSQGLAGVRNIQYF. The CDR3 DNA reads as TGCGCCAGCAGTCAAGGGTTAGCGGGAGTGAGAAACATTCAGTACTTC.

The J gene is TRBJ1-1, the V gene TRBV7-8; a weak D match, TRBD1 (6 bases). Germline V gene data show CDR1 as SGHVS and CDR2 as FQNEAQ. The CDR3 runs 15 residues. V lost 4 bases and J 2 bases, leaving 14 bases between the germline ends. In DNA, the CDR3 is TGTGCCAGCAGCTGGGGGCGGATTCCTAACACTGAAGCTTTCTTT. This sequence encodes CASSWGRIPNTEAFF.

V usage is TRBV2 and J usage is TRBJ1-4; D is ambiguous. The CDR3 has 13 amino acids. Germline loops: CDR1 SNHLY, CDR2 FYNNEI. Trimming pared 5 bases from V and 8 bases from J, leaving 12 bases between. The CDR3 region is CASSLWTGEKLFF. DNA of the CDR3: TGTGCCAGCAGTTTATGGACCGGGGAAAAACTGTTTTTT. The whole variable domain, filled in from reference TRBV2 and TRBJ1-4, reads EPEVTQTPSHQVTQMGQEVILRCVPISNHLYFYWYRQILGQKVEFLVSFYNNEISEKSEIFDDQFSVERPDGSNFTLKIRSTKLEDSAMYFCASSLWTGEKLFFGSGTQLSVL.

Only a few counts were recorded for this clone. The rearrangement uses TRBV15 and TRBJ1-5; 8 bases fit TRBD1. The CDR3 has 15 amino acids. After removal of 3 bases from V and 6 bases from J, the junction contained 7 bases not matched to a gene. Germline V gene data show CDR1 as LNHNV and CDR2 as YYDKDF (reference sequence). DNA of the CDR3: TGTGCCACCAGCAGGAAGGGGACAGGAATTCAGCCCCAGCATTTT. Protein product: CATSRKGTGIQPQHF.

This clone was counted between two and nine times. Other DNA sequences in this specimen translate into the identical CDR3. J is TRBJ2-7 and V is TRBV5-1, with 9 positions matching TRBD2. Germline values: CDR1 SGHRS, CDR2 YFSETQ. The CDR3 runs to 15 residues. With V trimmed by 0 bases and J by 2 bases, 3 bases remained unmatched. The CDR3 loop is CASSLAIAGAYEQYF. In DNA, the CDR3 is TGCGCCAGCAGCTTGGCGATAGCGGGGGCCTACGAGCAGTACTTC.

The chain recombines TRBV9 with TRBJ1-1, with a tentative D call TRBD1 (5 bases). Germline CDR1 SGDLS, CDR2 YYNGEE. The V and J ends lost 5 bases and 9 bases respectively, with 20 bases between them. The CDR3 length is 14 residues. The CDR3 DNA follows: TGTGCCAGCAGTAGAGGGGACTCCGGAGGGAAAGCTTTCTTT. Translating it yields CASSRGDSGGKAFF.

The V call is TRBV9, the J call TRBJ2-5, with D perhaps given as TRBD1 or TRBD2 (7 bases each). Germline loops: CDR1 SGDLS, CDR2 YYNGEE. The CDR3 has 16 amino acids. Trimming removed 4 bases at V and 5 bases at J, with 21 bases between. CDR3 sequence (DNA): TGTGCCAGCAGCCCAGGGGGGAGGGCACAACCCGAGACCCAGTACTTC. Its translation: CASSPGGRAQPETQYF.

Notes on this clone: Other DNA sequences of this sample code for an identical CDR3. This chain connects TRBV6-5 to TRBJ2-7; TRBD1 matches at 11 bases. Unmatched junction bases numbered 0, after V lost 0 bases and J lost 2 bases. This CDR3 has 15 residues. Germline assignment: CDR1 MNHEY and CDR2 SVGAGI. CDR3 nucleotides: TGTGCCAGCAGTTACTCGGGACAGGGGGCCTACGAGCAGTACTTC. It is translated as CASSYSGQGAYEQYF.

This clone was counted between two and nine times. CDR3 in amino acids: CASRRDGTDTQYF. Written as DNA, the CDR3 is TGCGCCAGCAGAAGGGATGGCACAGATACGCAGTATTTT. The chain links TRBV10-1 to TRBJ2-3; D unclear. CDR1 and CDR2 (germline): WNHNN, SYGVQD (reference sequence). V dropped 6 bases and J dropped 1 base, with 8 bases sitting between them. This CDR3 region has 13 residues.

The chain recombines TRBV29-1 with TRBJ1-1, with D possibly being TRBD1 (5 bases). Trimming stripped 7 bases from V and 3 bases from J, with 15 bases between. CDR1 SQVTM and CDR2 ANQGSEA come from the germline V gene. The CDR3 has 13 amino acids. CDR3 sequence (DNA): TGCAGCGGTGGGGGGGAAAAGCACACTGAAGCTTTCTTT. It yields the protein CSGGGEKHTEAFF. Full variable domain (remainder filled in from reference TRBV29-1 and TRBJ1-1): SAVISQKPSRDICQRGTSLTIQCQVDSQVTMMFWYRQQPGQSLTLIATANQGSEATYESGFVIDKFPISRPNLTFSTLTVSNMSPEDSSIYLCSGGGEKHTEAFFGQGTRLTVV.

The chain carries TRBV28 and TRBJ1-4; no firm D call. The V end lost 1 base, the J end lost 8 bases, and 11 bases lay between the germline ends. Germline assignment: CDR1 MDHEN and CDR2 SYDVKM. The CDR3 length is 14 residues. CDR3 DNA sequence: TGTGCCAGCAGTTTATTTGACCTGGGGGAAAAACTGTTTTTT. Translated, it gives CASSLFDLGEKLFF.

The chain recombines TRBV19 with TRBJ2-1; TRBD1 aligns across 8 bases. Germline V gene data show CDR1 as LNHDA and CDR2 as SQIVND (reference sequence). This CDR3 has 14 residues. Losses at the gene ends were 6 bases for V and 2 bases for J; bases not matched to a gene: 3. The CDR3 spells CASSQTGAYNEQFF. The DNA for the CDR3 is TGTGCCAGTAGCCAGACAGGGGCCTACAATGAGCAGTTCTTC.

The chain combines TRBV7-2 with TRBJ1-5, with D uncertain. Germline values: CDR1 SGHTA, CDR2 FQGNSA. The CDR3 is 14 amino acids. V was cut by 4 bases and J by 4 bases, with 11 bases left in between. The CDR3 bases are TGTGCCAGCAGCTGGTCCCTGGGAAATCAGCCCCAGCATTTT. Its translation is CASSWSLGNQPQHF.

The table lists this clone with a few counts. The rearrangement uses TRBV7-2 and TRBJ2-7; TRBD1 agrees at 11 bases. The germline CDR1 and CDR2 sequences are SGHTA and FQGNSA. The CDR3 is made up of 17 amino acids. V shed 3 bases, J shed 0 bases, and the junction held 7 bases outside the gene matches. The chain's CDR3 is CASSLVGTGGFSYEQYF. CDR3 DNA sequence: TGTGCCAGCAGCTTGGTAGGGACAGGGGGATTCTCCTACGAGCAGTACTTC.

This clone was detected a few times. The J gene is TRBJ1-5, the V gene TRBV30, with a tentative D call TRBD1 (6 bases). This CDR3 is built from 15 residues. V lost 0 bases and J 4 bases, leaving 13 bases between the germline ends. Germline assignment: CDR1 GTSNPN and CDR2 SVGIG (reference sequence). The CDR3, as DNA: TGTGCCTGGAGTGTAGCAGGGGAAGGTAATCAGCCCCAGCATTTT. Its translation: CAWSVAGEGNQPQHF.

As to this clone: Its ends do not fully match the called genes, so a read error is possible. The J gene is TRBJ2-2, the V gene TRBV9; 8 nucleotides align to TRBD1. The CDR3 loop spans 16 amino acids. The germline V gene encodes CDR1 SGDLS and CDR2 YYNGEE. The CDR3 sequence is CASRVRRTGNAGELFF. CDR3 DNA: TGTGCCAGCAGGGTAAGGAGGACAGGGAACGCCGGGGAGCTGTTTTTT.

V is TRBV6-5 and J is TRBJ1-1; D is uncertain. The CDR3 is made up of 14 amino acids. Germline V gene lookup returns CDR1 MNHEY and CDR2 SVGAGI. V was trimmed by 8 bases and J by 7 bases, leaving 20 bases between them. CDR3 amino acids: CASGRPYGEVEAFF. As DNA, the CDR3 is TGTGCCAGCGGTCGCCCCTATGGCGAGGTTGAAGCTTTCTTT.